This record looks at one T cell receptor beta chain sequence and its context. The antigen this receptor binds is unknown. No base quality information exists; no much larger clone differs at one position. The library was built by means of PCR. Instrument used: Illumina HiSeq 2500. To normalize quantification of the TCRbeta repertoire, the TCR libraries were built with molecular barcoding that relied on unique molecular identifiers. TCRdb reran the public reads through fastp at Q25 and MiXCR, keeping productive beta chains. When rows share a CDR3 protein, they turn into one entry using the most common DNA and genes. For this sample the table gives 530,000 or so distinct CDR3 sequences, of which roughly 30% were detected only once. The ten most abundant clones make up less than 40% of the sample. V trim: 5 bases; J trim: 1 base; unmatched bases: 7. The CDR3 runs 16 amino acids, cysteine and phenylalanine included. Only CDR3 DNA is held: 48 bases, read in frame from base 1. CDR1 and CDR2 were assigned from the germline V gene (reference sequence) as LNHNV and YYDKDF.

This sample is part of a study of T-cell reconstitution after alpha-beta-depleted transplantation in children (dated by TCRdb to 2016 to 2017). Broadly, across the study: Using TCR repertoire profiling, the study followed T-cell immune reconstitution in a quantitative way in children after TCRalphabeta/CD19-depleted allogeneic hematopoietic cell transplantation.

Study-wide findings and limitations: The frequencies of hyperexpanded clones fell over the following months, and after one year, T-cell counts and TCRbeta diversity were mostly attributed to newly produced T cells. About two months after transplant, the apparently early recovery of alphabetaT-cell counts reportedly depended on just several hundred clones that had expanded rapidly and came from non-depleted graft cells. In some patients, high TCRbeta diversity at day 60 was attributed to recipient T cells and intrathymic progenitors that had survived conditioning.

In the paper's terms, the treatment or condition label means: allogeneic hematopoietic cell transplantation with graft depleted of TCRalphabeta T cells and CD19 B cells. Transplant recipients were children who received TCRalphabeta/CD19-depleted allogeneic hematopoietic cell grafts. The sequencing used PBMCs, collected before TCRalphabeta/CD19-depleted stem cell transplant. Rearrangement joined TRBV15 to TRBJ2-3; TRBD2 aligns with 9 central bases. This TCR was sampled from a boy under three years old with Wiskott-Aldrich syndrome, due to receive a stem cell transplant. CDR3 sequence: CATSPGRTSGTDTQYF. The DNA is as follows: TGTGCCACCAGCCCAGGGAGGACTAGCGGCACAGATACGCAGTATTTT.